Listed below are T cell receptor beta chains from one sample, sequenced in a study of blood T cells in healthy people across ages. TCRdb independently ran MiXCR on the 5' RACE reads; one entry per CDR3 protein. The table includes under 2 million distinct CDR3 sequences, roughly 30% detected once. The material sequenced was blood. These receptors were collected from a woman in her 30s in good health. Both conserved end residues are part of each CDR3. A D gene is named only where the DNA matches it firmly. Clone size is shown for a subset of rows, as once, few, many or a class of expanded clone.

abundance | j_gene | d_gene | v_gene | CDR3aa | CDR3nt
few | TRBJ2-3 | TRBD1 | TRBV5-1 | CASRLTGDTDTQYF | TGCGCCAGCAGGTTGACAGGGGACACAGATACGCAGTATTTT
- | TRBJ2-5 | - | TRBV16 | CASSGEASGAKTQYF | TGTGCCAGCAGCGGGGAGGCTTCAGGCGCAAAGACCCAGTACTTC
few | TRBJ2-6 | TRBD1 | TRBV6-2/TRBV6-3 | CASSYPLGQGAGGANVLTF | TGTGCCAGCAGTTACCCACTGGGACAGGGGGCTGGTGGGGCCAACGTCCTGACTTTC
few | TRBJ2-1 | - | TRBV6-5 | CASSYSGQYEQFF | TGTGCCAGCAGTTACTCAGGACAGTATGAGCAGTTCTTC
few | TRBJ2-3 | - | TRBV14 | CASSQAHGGTQYF | TGTGCCAGCAGCCAAGCCCATGGAGGTACGCAGTATTTT
- | TRBJ1-2 | - | TRBV20-1 | CSASGALNYGYTF | TGCAGTGCTTCCGGGGCCCTTAACTATGGCTACACCTTC
many | TRBJ2-7 | - | TRBV7-6 | CASSLNEYEQYF | TGTGCCAGCAGCTTAAATGAGTACGAGCAGTACTTC
- | TRBJ2-7 | - | TRBV20-1 | CSALSASSYEQYF | TGCAGTGCTCTTAGCGCGAGCTCCTACGAGCAGTACTTC
- | TRBJ1-5 | TRBD1 | TRBV28 | CASRSDRVTFGANQPQHF | TGTGCCAGCAGATCCGACAGGGTTACTTTTGGGGCCAATCAGCCCCAGCATTTT
- | TRBJ2-7 | TRBD2 | TRBV27 | CASSFNSGGAYEQYF | TGTGCCAGCAGTTTCAATAGCGGGGGGGCCTACGAGCAGTACTTC
few | TRBJ2-3 | - | TRBV27 | CASSLIFADTQYF | TGTGCCAGCAGTTTGATCTTCGCAGATACGCAGTATTTT
few | TRBJ2-1 | - | TRBV5-6 | CASSLTTPPPYNEQFF | TGTGCCAGCAGCTTGACGACGCCGCCGCCCTACAATGAGCAGTTCTTC
many | TRBJ1-2 | - | TRBV20-1 | CSASVPGMGRYGYTF | TGCAGTGCTAGTGTTCCGGGGATGGGTCGGTATGGCTACACCTTC
many | TRBJ2-3 | - | TRBV4-1 | CASSQDGGLGTDTQYF | TGCGCCAGCAGCCAAGATGGCGGGTTGGGTACAGATACGCAGTATTTT
few | TRBJ2-1 | TRBD1 | TRBV5-6 | CASSKGQGAYNEQFF | TGTGCCAGCAGCAAGGGACAGGGGGCCTACAATGAGCAGTTCTTC
few | TRBJ1-6 | TRBD1 | TRBV18 | CASSPGTGGTGRYNSPLHF | TGTGCCAGCTCGCCCGGGACAGGGGGCACCGGGCGCTATAATTCACCCCTCCACTTT
once | TRBJ1-1 | TRBD1 | TRBV20-1 | CSARGLRQGDVNTEAFF | TGCAGTGCTAGAGGGTTGAGACAGGGAGACGTGAACACTGAAGCTTTCTTT
- | TRBJ2-1 | - | TRBV11-1 | CASSFYRDKIAYNEQFF | TGTGCCAGCAGCTTTTACAGGGACAAGATCGCCTACAATGAGCAGTTCTTC
few | TRBJ2-3 | TRBD2 | TRBV4-2 | CASSQQLRGGTDTQYF | TGTGCCAGCAGCCAACAGTTACGGGGGGGCACAGATACGCAGTATTTT
few | TRBJ2-1 | TRBD2 | TRBV29-1 | CSVLGGGRHSYNEQFF | TGCAGCGTCCTGGGGGGGGGGAGGCACTCCTACAATGAGCAGTTCTTC
few | TRBJ2-3 | TRBD2 | TRBV20-1 | CSARERGGYTDTQYF | TGCAGTGCTAGAGAGCGGGGGGGATACACAGATACGCAGTATTTT
- | TRBJ1-1 | TRBD1 | TRBV29-1 | CSVAADRVKWNTEAFF | TGCAGCGTTGCCGCGGACAGGGTCAAGTGGAACACTGAAGCTTTCTTT
- | TRBJ2-1 | TRBD2 | TRBV6-1 | CASSSELAGGVNEQFF | TGTGCCAGCAGTTCGGAGCTAGCGGGAGGCGTCAATGAGCAGTTCTTC
few | TRBJ2-3 | TRBD2 | TRBV10-3 | CATTWTSGGTDTQYF | TGTGCCACCACCTGGACTAGCGGGGGCACAGATACGCAGTATTTT
- | TRBJ1-1 | TRBD1 | TRBV5-4 | CASNSRQGGTEAFF | TGTGCCAGCAACTCCAGACAGGGAGGCACTGAAGCTTTCTTT
few | TRBJ2-7 | TRBD2 | TRBV13 | CASSQPGGVYEQYF | TGTGCCAGCAGCCAACCCGGGGGGGTCTACGAGCAGTACTTC
- | TRBJ2-7 | - | TRBV12-3/TRBV12-4 | CASSFTRGQYEQYF | TGTGCCAGCAGTTTCACCAGGGGCCAATACGAGCAGTACTTC
- | TRBJ2-7 | TRBD2 | TRBV27 | CASSPRGAGLAVYEQYF | TGTGCCAGCAGCCCAAGGGGTGCGGGACTAGCGGTATACGAGCAGTACTTC